The 7 T cell receptor beta chains given below trace back to one sample, sequenced in a study of shared clonotypes between healthy human individuals. Naive CD8 populations comprised CD45RO-negative cells positively selected for CCR7, excluding terminally differentiated effector memory CD45RA+ cells. Sequencing was performed with immunoSEQ multiplex PCR; in TCRdb, only in-frame clones are kept and a portion is missing. The sample records more than 2 million clones, around 93% being singletons. Sequenced sample: naive CD8+ T cells from PBMCs. Every receptor here comes from a man younger than 35 in good health. Some clones in this sample may be carry-over from other donors' samples.

This rearrangement joins TRBV28 to TRBJ2-4; D gene unclear. CDR1 MDHEN and CDR2 SYDVKM come from the germline V gene. The CDR3 loop spans 14 amino acids. The V end lost 6 bases, the J end lost 6 bases, and 15 bases lay between the germline ends. CDR3 sequence: CASSSYEWGNIQYF. CDR3 bases: TGTGCCAGCAGCTCATATGAATGGGGAAACATTCAGTACTTC.

The chain links TRBV7-9 to TRBJ2-7, with 8 bases that match TRBD1. The length of the CDR3 is 15 residues. Germline CDR1 SEHNR, CDR2 FQNEAQ (reference sequence). Trimming removed 1 base from V and 6 bases from J; junction bases left unmatched: 8. The CDR3 sequence is CASSLGGQGSGEQYF. The DNA of the CDR3 is TGTGCCAGCAGCTTAGGCGGACAGGGCTCCGGCGAGCAGTACTTC.

The rearrangement joins TRBV18 to TRBJ2-1, with no clear D. This CDR3 is built from 14 residues. Germline CDR1 reads KGHSH; CDR2 reads LQKENI. Trimming took 6 bases from V and 4 from J, leaving 13 bases between them. The CDR3 nucleotides are TGTGCCAGCTCCCCCGACACTACATACAATGAGCAGTTCTTC. Residues: CASSPDTTYNEQFF.

The genes are TRBV11-2 and TRBJ2-4; TRBD2 might be the D (6 bases). There are 17 residues in the CDR3. Germline CDR1 reads SGHAT; CDR2 reads FQNNGV. V was clipped by 6 bases and J by 5 bases, with 23 bases between them. DNA for the CDR3: TGTGCCAGCAGACACGACCCGCGGGACCCTATAGAAAACATTCAGTACTTC. The encoded protein is CASRHDPRDPIENIQYF.

This sequence joins TRBV28 and TRBJ1-2; a weak D match, TRBD1 (6 bases). The CDR3 sequence is 13 residues long. Trimming pared 4 bases from V and 8 bases from J, leaving 14 bases between. CDR1 is MDHEN and CDR2 is SYDVKM in the germline V gene. Written as DNA, the CDR3 is TGTGCCAGCAGTTACAGGGTAATGGGCGGCTACACCTTC. This encodes CASSYRVMGGYTF.

The chain is built from TRBV27 and TRBJ1-4; TRBD1 matches 8 bases. Germline-derived CDR1 and CDR2 are MNHEY and SMNVEV (reference sequence). After removal of 5 bases from V and 8 bases from J, the junction contained 10 bases not matched to a gene. The CDR3 loop spans 15 amino acids. The CDR3 sequence is CASSPNRGWDEKLFF. CDR3 DNA sequence: TGTGCCAGCAGTCCAAACAGGGGGTGGGACGAAAAACTGTTTTTT.

This clone was picked up one time. The chain links TRBV7-8 to TRBJ1-3, with a tentative D call TRBD1 (6 bases). The germline V gene has CDR1 SGHVS and CDR2 FQNEAQ. The CDR3 extends over 14 amino acids. Trimming removed 1 base from V and 3 bases from J, with 7 bases in between. The CDR3 region is CASSLDRVGNTIYF. The CDR3 bases are TGTGCCAGCAGCTTAGACAGGGTTGGAAACACCATATATTTT.